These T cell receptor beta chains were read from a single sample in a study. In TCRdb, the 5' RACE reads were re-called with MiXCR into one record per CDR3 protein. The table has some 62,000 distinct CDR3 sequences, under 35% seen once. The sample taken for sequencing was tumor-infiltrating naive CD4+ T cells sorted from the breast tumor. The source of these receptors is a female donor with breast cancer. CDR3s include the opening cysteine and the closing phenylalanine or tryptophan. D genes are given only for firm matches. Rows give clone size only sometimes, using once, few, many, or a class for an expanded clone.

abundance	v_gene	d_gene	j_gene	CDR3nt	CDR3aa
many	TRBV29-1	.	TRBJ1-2	TGCAGCGCCACGGTCACTGGGGGCTACACCTTC	CSATVTGGYTF
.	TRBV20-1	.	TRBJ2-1	TGCAGTGCTACCCTACACAATGAGCAGTTCTTC	CSATLHNEQFF
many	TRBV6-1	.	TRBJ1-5	TGTGCCAGCAGTGAAGAGGCAGATAATCAGCCCCAGCATTTT	CASSEEADNQPQHF
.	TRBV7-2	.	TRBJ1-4	TGTGCCAGCAGCTTAGTATGGGGGTTCGGTGAAAAACTGTTTTTT	CASSLVWGFGEKLFF
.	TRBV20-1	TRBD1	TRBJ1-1	TGCAGTGCTATTACCGACAGGGTGAACACTGAAGCTTTCTTT	CSAITDRVNTEAFF
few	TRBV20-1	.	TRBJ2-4	TGCAGTGCTAGTGCGCCGGGCAGAGCCAAAAACATTCAGTACTTC	CSASAPGRAKNIQYF
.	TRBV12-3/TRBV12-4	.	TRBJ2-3	TGTGCCAGCAGTTTCGACGGGGCAACGCAGTATTTT	CASSFDGATQYF
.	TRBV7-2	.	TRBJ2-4	TGTGCCAGCAGCTTAGTGGGGCCTGGGGCCAAAAACATTCAGTACTTC	CASSLVGPGAKNIQYF
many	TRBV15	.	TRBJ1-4	TGTGCCACCAGCAGAGATGTTGCAACTAATGAAAAACTGTTTTTT	CATSRDVATNEKLFF
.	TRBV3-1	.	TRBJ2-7	TGTGCCAGCAGCCTTAGCCGGAGCTCCTACGAGCAGTACTTC	CASSLSRSSYEQYF
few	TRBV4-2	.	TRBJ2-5	TGTGCCAGCAGCCAAGATTTGGCAGGGGGAGGGTTGGTAGAGACCCAGTACTTC	CASSQDLAGGGLVETQYF
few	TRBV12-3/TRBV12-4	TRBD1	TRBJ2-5	TGTGCCAGCAGCAGGGGGCTAGAGACCCAGTACTTC	CASSRGLETQYF